The present T cell receptor beta chain was sequenced within a study of T-cell reconstitution after alpha-beta-depleted transplantation in children. This clonotype showed up many times. Researchers prepared the TCRbeta library using unique molecular identifiers, the study reports. MiXCR was run by TCRdb on the PCR reads, yielding one entry per CDR3 protein. The sample lists over 200,000 distinct CDR3 sequences; 11% were seen once. The CDR3 runs 14 residues. Trimming removed 4 bases from V and 5 bases from J; junction bases left unmatched: 6. The V call is TRBV12-3 or TRBV12-4, the J call TRBJ1-2, with 8 bases fitting TRBD1. This clonotype originated in a child less than two years old with acute myeloid leukemia, due to receive a stem cell transplant. Sequencing was performed on PBMCs, taken before TCRalphabeta/CD19-depleted stem cell transplant. Here the CDR3 reads CASSSGTGNYGYTF. DNA for the CDR3: TGTGCCAGCAGTTCCGGGACAGGAAATTATGGCTACACCTTC.